Given below is one TCR beta chain in context. Assay: immunoSEQ multiplex PCR; the TCRdb copy retains only in-frame clones and omits some. Among 150,000 to 200,000 clones listed, 75% to 90% were seen once. V dropped 6 bases and J dropped 2 bases, with 19 bases sitting between them. Germline values: CDR1 MNHNY, CDR2 SVGAGI (reference sequence). The CDR3 is made up of 16 amino acids. This sample was taken from a study of blood T cell repertoires in COVID-19. Study in general: Spain, Italy and the United States supplied samples that represented acute and convalescent COVID-19. PBMCs, B-cell-depleted T cells, or T cells were the source of the cDNA or gDNA that made up the material.

The receptor comes from an older woman with acute or convalescent COVID-19. The rearrangement joins TRBV6-6 to TRBJ1-2; D is unresolved. Input material: peripheral blood. DNA of the CDR3: TGTGCCAGCAGCCCGAGTGAGGGCAGAATAAACTATGGCTACACCTTC. Translation gives CASSPSEGRINYGYTF.